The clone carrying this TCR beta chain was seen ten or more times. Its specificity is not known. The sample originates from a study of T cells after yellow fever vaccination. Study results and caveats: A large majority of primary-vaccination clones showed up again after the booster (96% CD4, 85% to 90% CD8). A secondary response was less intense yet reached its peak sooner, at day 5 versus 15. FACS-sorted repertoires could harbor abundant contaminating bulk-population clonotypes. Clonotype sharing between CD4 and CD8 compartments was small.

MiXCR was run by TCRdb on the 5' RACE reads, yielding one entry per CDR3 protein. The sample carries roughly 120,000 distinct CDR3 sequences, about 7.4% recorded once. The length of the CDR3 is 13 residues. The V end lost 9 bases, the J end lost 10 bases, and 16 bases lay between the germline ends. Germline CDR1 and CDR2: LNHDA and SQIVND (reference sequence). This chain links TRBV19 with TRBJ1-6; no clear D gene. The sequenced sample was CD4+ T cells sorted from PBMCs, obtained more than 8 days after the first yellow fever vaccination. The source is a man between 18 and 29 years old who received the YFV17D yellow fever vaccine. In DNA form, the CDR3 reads TGTGCCAGAACCGGGCCCAAAGGCTCACCCCTCCACTTT. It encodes CARTGPKGSPLHF.